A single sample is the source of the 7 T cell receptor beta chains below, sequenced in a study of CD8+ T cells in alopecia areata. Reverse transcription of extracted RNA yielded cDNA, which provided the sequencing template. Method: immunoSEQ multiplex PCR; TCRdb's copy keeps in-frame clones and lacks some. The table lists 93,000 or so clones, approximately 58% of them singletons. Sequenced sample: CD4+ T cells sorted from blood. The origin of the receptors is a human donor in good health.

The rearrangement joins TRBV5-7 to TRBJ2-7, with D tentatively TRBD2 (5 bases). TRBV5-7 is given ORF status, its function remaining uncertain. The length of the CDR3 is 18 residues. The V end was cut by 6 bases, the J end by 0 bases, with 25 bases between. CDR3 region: CASTASRVTWRISYEQYF. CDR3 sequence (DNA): TGTGCCAGCACCGCTAGTAGGGTCACCTGGAGGATCTCCTACGAGCAGTACTTC.

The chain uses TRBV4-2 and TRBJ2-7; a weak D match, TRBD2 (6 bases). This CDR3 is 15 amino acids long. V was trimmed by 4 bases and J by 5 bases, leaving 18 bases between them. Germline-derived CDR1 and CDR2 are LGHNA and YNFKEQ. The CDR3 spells CASSRGDLEGNEQYF. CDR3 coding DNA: TGTGCCAGCAGCCGGGGGGACCTGGAGGGGAACGAGCAGTACTTC.

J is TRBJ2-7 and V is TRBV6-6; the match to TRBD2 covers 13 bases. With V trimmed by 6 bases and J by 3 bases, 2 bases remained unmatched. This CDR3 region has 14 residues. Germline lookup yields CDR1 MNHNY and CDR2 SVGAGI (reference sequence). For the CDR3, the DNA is TGTGCCAGCAGGTGGACTAGCGGGAGCTACGAGCAGTACTTC. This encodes CASRWTSGSYEQYF.

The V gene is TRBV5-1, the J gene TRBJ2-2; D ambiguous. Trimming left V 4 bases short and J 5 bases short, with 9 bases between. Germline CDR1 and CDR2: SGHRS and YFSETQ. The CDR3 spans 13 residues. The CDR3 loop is CASSPLGTGELFF. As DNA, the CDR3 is TGCGCCAGCAGCCCCCTGGGGACCGGGGAGCTGTTTTTT.

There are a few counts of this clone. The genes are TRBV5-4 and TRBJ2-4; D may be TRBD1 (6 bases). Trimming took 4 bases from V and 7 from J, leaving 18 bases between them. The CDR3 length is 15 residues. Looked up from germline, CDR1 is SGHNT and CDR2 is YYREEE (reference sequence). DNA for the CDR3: TGTGCCAGCAGCCCCACCTCGGACAGCCGGAACATTCAGTACTTC. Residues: CASSPTSDSRNIQYF.

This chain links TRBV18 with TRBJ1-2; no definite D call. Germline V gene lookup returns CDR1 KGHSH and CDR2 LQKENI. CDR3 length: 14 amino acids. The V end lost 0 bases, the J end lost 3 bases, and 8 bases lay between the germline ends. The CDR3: CASSPPPGDYGYTF. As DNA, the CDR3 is TGTGCCAGCTCACCACCGCCAGGAGACTATGGCTACACCTTC.

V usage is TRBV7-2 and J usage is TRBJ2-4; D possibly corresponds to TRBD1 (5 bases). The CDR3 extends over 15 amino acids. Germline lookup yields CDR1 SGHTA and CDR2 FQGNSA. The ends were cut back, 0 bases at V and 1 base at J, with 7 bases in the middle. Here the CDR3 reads CASSLAGAAKNIQYF. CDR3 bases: TGTGCCAGCAGCTTAGCAGGGGCGGCCAAAAACATTCAGTACTTC. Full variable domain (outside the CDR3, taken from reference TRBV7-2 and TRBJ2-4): GAGVSQSPSNKVTEKGKDVELRCDPISGHTALYWYRQSLGQGLEFLIYFQGNSAPDKSGLPSDRFSAERTGGSVSTLTIQRTQQEDSAVYLCASSLAGAAKNIQYFGAGTRLSVL.